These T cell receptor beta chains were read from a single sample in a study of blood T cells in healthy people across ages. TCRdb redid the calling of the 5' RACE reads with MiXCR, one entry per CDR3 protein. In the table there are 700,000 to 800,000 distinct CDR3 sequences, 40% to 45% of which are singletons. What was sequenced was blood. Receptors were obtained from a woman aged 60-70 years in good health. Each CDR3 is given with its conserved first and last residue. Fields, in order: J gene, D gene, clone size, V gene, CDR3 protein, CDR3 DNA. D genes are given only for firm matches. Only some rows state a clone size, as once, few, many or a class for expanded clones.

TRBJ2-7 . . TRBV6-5 CASSPGTDTYEQYF TGTGCCAGCAGTCCCGGGACGGATACCTACGAGCAGTACTTC
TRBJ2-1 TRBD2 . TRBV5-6 CASGTSGGVPYNEQFF TGTGCCAGCGGGACTAGCGGGGGGGTACCATACAATGAGCAGTTCTTC
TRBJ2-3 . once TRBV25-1 CASSANWRGGTDTQYF TGTGCCAGCAGTGCTAATTGGAGGGGGGGCACAGATACGCAGTATTTT
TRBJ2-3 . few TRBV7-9 CASTRGGESPDTQYF TGTGCCAGCACCAGGGGAGGAGAATCCCCAGATACGCAGTATTTT
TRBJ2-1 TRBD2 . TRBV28 CASIGGVPWGEQFF TGTGCCAGCATCGGGGGGGTCCCATGGGGTGAGCAGTTCTTC
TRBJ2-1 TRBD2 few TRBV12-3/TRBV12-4 CASSLLLANNEQFF TGTGCCAGCAGTTTGTTACTAGCGAACAATGAGCAGTTCTTC
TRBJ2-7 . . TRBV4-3 CASSQDINSYEQYF TGCGCCAGCAGCCAAGATATTAACAGCTACGAGCAGTACTTC
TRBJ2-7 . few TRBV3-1 CASSQDPGVHNEQYF TGTGCCAGCAGCCAAGATCCAGGGGTCCACAATGAGCAGTACTTC
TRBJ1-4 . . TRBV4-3 CASSQGRGIDEKLFF TGCGCCAGCAGCCAAGGGAGAGGAATCGATGAAAAACTGTTTTTT
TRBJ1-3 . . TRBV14 CASSHQGSSGNTIYF TGTGCCAGCAGCCATCAGGGGAGCTCTGGAAACACCATATATTTT
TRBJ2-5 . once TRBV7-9 CASSLAVVGETQYF TGTGCCAGCAGCTTAGCCGTTGTGGGGGAGACCCAGTACTTC
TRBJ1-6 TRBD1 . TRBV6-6 CASSYFTGGDSPLHF TGTGCCAGCAGTTACTTTACAGGGGGGGATTCACCCCTCCACTTT
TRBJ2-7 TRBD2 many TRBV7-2 CASSSSVAGAYEQYF TGTGCCAGCAGCAGCTCGGTCGCGGGGGCCTACGAGCAGTACTTC
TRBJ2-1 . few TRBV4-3 CASSQDGVVGNLNEQFF TGCGCCAGCAGCCAAGATGGAGTAGTAGGCAATTTGAATGAGCAGTTCTTC
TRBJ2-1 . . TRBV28 CASSLDGDNEQVF TGTGCCAGCAGTTTGGACGGGGACAATGAGCAGGTCTTC
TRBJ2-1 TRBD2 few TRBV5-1 CASSSSGGKNEQFF TGCGCCAGCAGCTCAAGCGGGGGGAAGAATGAGCAGTTCTTC
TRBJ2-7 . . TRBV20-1 CSAPSTVSSYEQYF TGCAGTGCCCCCTCGACGGTCAGCTCCTACGAGCAGTACTTC
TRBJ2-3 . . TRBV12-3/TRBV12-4 CASSRWGEDTQYF TGTGCCAGCAGTAGGTGGGGGGAAGATACGCAGTATTTT
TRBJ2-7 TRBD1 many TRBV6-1 CASSEVRDSSYEQYF TGTGCCAGCAGTGAGGTCCGGGACAGCTCCTACGAGCAGTACTTC
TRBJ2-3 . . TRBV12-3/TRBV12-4 CASSLGGGPVDTQYF TGTGCCAGCAGTTTAGGTGGGGGGCCTGTAGATACGCAGTATTTT
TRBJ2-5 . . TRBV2 CASILDGVNRQETQYF TGTGCCAGCATTTTAGACGGAGTTAATCGCCAAGAGACCCAGTACTTC
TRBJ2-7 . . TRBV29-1 CSGSGTRAYEQYF TGCAGCGGATCAGGTACACGAGCCTACGAGCAGTACTTC
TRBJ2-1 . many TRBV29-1 CSVATASYNEQFF TGCAGCGTTGCGACGGCATCCTACAATGAGCAGTTCTTC
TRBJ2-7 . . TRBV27 CASSLSVRAGQVSYEQYF TGTGCCAGCAGTTTATCGGTACGAGCGGGACAGGTGTCCTACGAGCAGTACTTC
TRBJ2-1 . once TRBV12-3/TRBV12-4 CASSLTGDPEQFF TGTGCCAGCAGCCTTACTGGCGATCCTGAGCAGTTCTTC
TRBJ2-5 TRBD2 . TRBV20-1 CSARRTSGSETQYF TGCAGTGCTAGAAGGACTAGCGGGAGTGAGACCCAGTACTTC
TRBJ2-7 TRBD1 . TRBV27 CASSPTGAIYNEQYF TGTGCCAGCAGTCCTACAGGGGCGATCTACAATGAGCAGTACTTC
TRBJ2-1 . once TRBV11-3 CASSLGGGNDNEQFF TGTGCCAGCAGCTTAGGGGGCGGGAACGACAATGAGCAGTTCTTC
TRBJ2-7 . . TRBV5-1 CASSWGPSGYEQYF TGCGCCAGCAGCTGGGGGCCGAGCGGTTACGAGCAGTACTTC
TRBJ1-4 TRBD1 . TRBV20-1 CSARESRGLTNEKLFF TGCAGTGCTAGAGAGAGCAGGGGGTTAACTAATGAAAAACTGTTTTTT